Listed below are T cell receptor beta chains from one sample, sequenced in a study of neoadjuvant anti-PD-1 for oral cavity cancer. The table came from immunoSEQ multiplex PCR; TCRdb's copy has only in-frame clones and leaves some out. The sample has 75,000 to 100,000 clones, around 80% seen once. The sample was PBMCs, taken before nivolumab (anti-PD-1) treatment. The receptor source for this set is a person between 40 and 85 years old with oral cavity squamous cell carcinoma. CDR3s include the opening cysteine and the closing phenylalanine or tryptophan. The D gene is left open where the match is weak. Size is stated for part of the rows, as once, few or many counts, or as a class when the clone is expanded.

>few|TRBD1|TRBV6-1|TRBJ1-1
CASSATGVATEAFF
TGTGCCAGCAGTGCTACAGGGGTCGCAACTGAAGCTTTCTTT
>NA|TRBD1|TRBV7-9|TRBJ2-3
CASSLAAQGDIGDTQYF
TGTGCCAGCAGCTTAGCGGCACAGGGGGATATTGGAGATACGCAGTATTTT
>NA|TRBD2|TRBV29-1|TRBJ2-2
CSVASGRNTGELFF
TGCAGCGTCGCAAGCGGGAGGAACACCGGGGAGCTGTTTTTT
>NA|NA|TRBV6-1|TRBJ2-7
CATATGFYEQYF
TGTGCCACCGCGACAGGCTTCTACGAGCAGTACTTC
>NA|NA|TRBV7-9|TRBJ2-7
CASTDPRGRGIEQYF
TGTGCCAGCACCGACCCCCGGGGCAGGGGTATCGAGCAGTACTTC
>NA|TRBD1|TRBV5-1|TRBJ2-7
CASSTGQGAYEQYF
TGCGCCAGCAGCACCGGACAGGGGGCCTACGAGCAGTACTTC
>NA|NA|TRBV27|TRBJ2-5
CASSLSGLARQETQYF
TGTGCCAGCAGTTTAAGCGGGCTAGCGCGCCAAGAGACCCAGTACTTC
>NA|NA|TRBV6-5|TRBJ2-3
CASSPQGPSTDTQYF
TGTGCCAGCAGTCCCCAGGGACCTAGCACAGATACGCAGTATTTT
>NA|NA|TRBV28|TRBJ1-2
CASTGRYGYTF
TGTGCCAGCACAGGGAGGTATGGCTACACCTTC
>NA|TRBD1|TRBV9|TRBJ2-7
CASSLAGTGPTYEQYF
TGTGCCAGCAGTCTCGCCGGGACAGGGCCGACCTACGAGCAGTACTTC
>once|NA|TRBV18|TRBJ1-1
CASSRDGGTEAFF
TGTGCCAGCTCAAGGGACGGCGGCACTGAAGCTTTCTTT
>NA|TRBD2|TRBV6-1|TRBJ2-7
CASSEEAGGLTYEQYF
TGTGCCAGCAGTGAAGAAGCGGGAGGTCTAACCTACGAGCAGTACTTC
>many|NA|TRBV6-1|TRBJ1-5
CASRDTSYSNQPQHF
TGTGCCAGCAGGGACACCAGCTATAGCAATCAGCCCCAGCATTTT
>NA|TRBD1|TRBV27|TRBJ1-3
CASGTGGFSGNTIYF
TGTGCCAGCGGGACAGGGGGATTCTCTGGAAACACCATATATTTT
>NA|TRBD1|TRBV4-1|TRBJ2-5
CASSQGPGGETQYF
TGCGCCAGCAGCCAAGGCCCAGGGGGAGAGACCCAGTACTTC
>NA|NA|TRBV9|TRBJ1-2
CASSVEERAYGYTF
TGTGCCAGCAGCGTAGAGGAGAGAGCCTATGGCTACACCTTC
>NA|TRBD1|TRBV19|TRBJ1-4
CASSPGQPSEKLFF
TGTGCCAGTAGTCCGGGACAGCCGAGTGAAAAACTGTTTTTT
>once|TRBD1|TRBV7-9|TRBJ2-2
CASSSGTGVTGELFF
TGTGCCAGCAGCTCCGGGACAGGGGTCACCGGGGAGCTGTTTTTT
>NA|TRBD2|TRBV11-2|TRBJ2-3
CASRKGLASDTQYF
TGTGCCAGCAGGAAAGGACTAGCCTCAGATACGCAGTATTTT
>once|NA|TRBV4-2|TRBJ2-7
CASSQDGLASAEQYF
TGTGCCAGCAGCCAAGACGGCCTAGCCTCGGCCGAGCAGTACTTC
>NA|NA|TRBV6-1|TRBJ2-1
CASSEPLVEQFF
TGTGCCAGCAGTGAACCGCTAGTGGAGCAGTTCTTC
>NA|NA|TRBV5-1|TRBJ1-3
CASSLEVVGTTSGNTIYF
TGCGCCAGCAGCTTGGAGGTAGTAGGGACTACCTCTGGAAACACCATATATTTT
>NA|NA|TRBV30|TRBJ2-7
CAWSRAYEQYF
TGTGCCTGGAGTAGAGCCTACGAGCAGTACTTC
>NA|NA|TRBV7-3|TRBJ1-1
CASSLSRGTEAFF
TGTGCCAGCAGCTTATCGCGTGGCACTGAAGCTTTCTTT
>NA|NA|TRBV19|TRBJ1-2
CASSTRTYGYTF
TGTGCCAGTAGTACCAGAACCTATGGCTACACCTTC
>NA|NA|TRBV11-2|TRBJ2-7
CASSLGLDYEQYF
TGTGCCAGCAGCCTCGGTTTGGACTACGAGCAGTACTTC
>NA|TRBD1|TRBV6-6|TRBJ1-2
CASRHDRATQGYTF
TGTGCCAGCAGACATGACAGGGCAACGCAGGGCTACACCTTC
>NA|NA|TRBV20-1|TRBJ2-7
CSARGASEQYF
TGCAGTGCTAGAGGCGCATCGGAGCAGTACTTC
>NA|NA|TRBV7-7|TRBJ2-7
CASRPGAGGPHSYEQYF
TGTGCTAGCAGACCCGGGGCCGGGGGGCCTCACTCCTACGAGCAGTACTTC
>NA|TRBD1|TRBV19|TRBJ2-7
CASKLGDSQFYEQYF
TGTGCCAGTAAGTTAGGGGACAGCCAATTCTACGAGCAGTACTTC
>NA|NA|TRBV5-1|TRBJ2-6
CASSLARAGANVLTF
TGCGCCAGCAGCTTGGCGAGGGCTGGGGCCAACGTCCTGACTTTC
>NA|TRBD1|TRBV5-1|TRBJ1-5
CASSFSTGVQPQHF
TGCGCCAGCAGCTTTTCGACAGGGGTCCAGCCCCAGCATTTT
>few|TRBD1|TRBV28|TRBJ1-1
CASRLGQASEAFF
TGTGCCAGCAGACTGGGACAGGCTTCTGAAGCTTTCTTT
>NA|NA|TRBV10-3|TRBJ2-7
CAISGRGEQYF
TGTGCCATCAGTGGACGTGGGGAGCAGTACTTC
>once|NA|TRBV2|TRBJ2-3
CASSIQSTDTQYF
TGTGCCAGCAGTATACAGAGCACAGATACGCAGTATTTT
>NA|TRBD2|TRBV30|TRBJ2-3
CAWSSRTSGSLEDTQYF
TGTGCCTGGAGTTCAAGGACTAGCGGGAGTTTAGAAGATACGCAGTATTTT
>NA|NA|TRBV6-5|TRBJ2-2
CASSYRPASGELFF
TGTGCCAGCAGTTACAGGCCCGCTTCCGGGGAGCTGTTTTTT
>NA|NA|TRBV7-6|TRBJ1-4
CASSLGAGRPNEKLFF
TGTGCCAGCAGCTTAGGAGCGGGGCGCCCCAATGAAAAACTGTTTTTT
>NA|TRBD2|TRBV29-1|TRBJ2-7
CSVEAGAGAYEQYF
TGCAGCGTTGAAGCGGGCGCGGGGGCCTACGAGCAGTACTTC
>few|NA|TRBV6-5|TRBJ1-3
CASGDNVNTIYF
TGTGCCAGCGGAGACAACGTAAACACCATATATTTT
>NA|TRBD1|TRBV7-9|TRBJ1-2
CASSSSQGLYGYTF
TGTGCCAGCAGCTCGTCACAGGGGCTCTATGGCTACACCTTC
>NA|NA|TRBV19|TRBJ1-5
CASSQGLRNQPQHF
TGTGCCAGTAGTCAGGGGCTTCGCAATCAGCCCCAGCATTTT
>once|NA|TRBV30|TRBJ2-1
CAWSVGGTANEQFF
TGTGCCTGGAGTGTAGGGGGTACAGCCAATGAGCAGTTCTTC
>NA|TRBD1|TRBV30|TRBJ1-1
CAWSVRPPGTGDEAFF
TGTGCCTGGAGTGTAAGGCCGCCCGGGACAGGGGATGAAGCTTTCTTT
>NA|TRBD1|TRBV4-1|TRBJ2-2
CASSDRGNTGELFF
TGCGCCAGCAGCGACAGGGGGAACACCGGGGAGCTGTTTTTT
>NA|TRBD1|TRBV4-1|TRBJ2-3
CASSEGTGGSGVDTQYF
TGCGCCAGCAGCGAAGGCACAGGGGGCAGTGGAGTGGATACGCAGTATTTT
>NA|NA|TRBV5-1|TRBJ2-2
CASSFWGSSFGELFF
TGCGCCAGCAGCTTTTGGGGGAGTAGTTTCGGGGAGCTGTTTTTT
>few|NA|TRBV10-3|TRBJ1-1
CAITGQDGTEAFF
TGTGCCATCACTGGTCAGGATGGCACTGAAGCTTTCTTT
>NA|NA|TRBV30|TRBJ1-4
CAWSPSNEKLFF
TGTGCCTGGAGTCCCTCTAATGAAAAACTGTTTTTT
>NA|TRBD1|TRBV7-9|TRBJ2-7
CASSLGGTGRYEQYF
TGTGCCAGCAGCTTAGGAGGGACAGGCCGATACGAGCAGTACTTC
>NA|NA|TRBV6-1|TRBJ1-1
CASSSPGDTEAFF
TGTGCCAGCAGCTCGCCCGGGGACACTGAAGCTTTCTTT
>NA|NA|TRBV9|TRBJ2-3
CASSVGQGAGTDTQYF
TGTGCCAGCAGCGTAGGTCAGGGAGCGGGCACAGATACGCAGTATTTT
>NA|TRBD2|TRBV11-2|TRBJ2-1
CASSLVAGGRTEQFF
TGTGCCAGCAGCTTAGTGGCGGGAGGGAGGACGGAGCAGTTCTTC